One sample yielded the 10 T cell receptor beta chains listed below, sequenced in a study of CD8 T cells in ankylosing spondylitis. TCRdb passed the 5' RACE reads through MiXCR, listing each CDR3 protein once. The sample includes roughly 180,000 distinct CDR3 sequences, 10% to 15% of them seen just once. The sequenced material came from blood, either unsorted or a sorted T cell fraction (not recorded which). These receptor sequences come from a female donor with ankylosing spondylitis or in good health (not recorded which).

This clonotype was seen many times. This rearrangement joins TRBV12-3 or TRBV12-4 to TRBJ2-7, with unresolved D. The CDR3 has 13 residues. V was cut by 3 bases and J by 3 bases, with 9 bases left in between. The CDR3 nucleotides are TGTGCCAGCAGTTTGGTAGAGGACTACGAGCAGTACTTC. Translating gives CASSLVEDYEQYF.

In this sample, this clonotype turned up a few times. The chain is built from TRBV5-1 and TRBJ2-2, with D perhaps matching TRBD1 (5 bases). V lost 0 bases and J lost 4, with 10 bases in between. Germline-derived CDR1 and CDR2 are SGHRS and YFSETQ. The CDR3 has 15 residues. CDR3 sequence (DNA): TGCGCCAGCAGCTTGGCCGTCGACAGCACCGGGGAGCTGTTTTTT. Its translation: CASSLAVDSTGELFF.

In its sample, this clonotype was seen many times. J is TRBJ2-3 and V is TRBV6-2 or TRBV6-3; no clear D gene. This CDR3 comprises 11 residues. The V gene lost 6 bases and the J gene lost 6 bases, with 7 bases spanning the gap. Germline CDR1 and CDR2: MNHEY and SVGEGT. The CDR3 DNA is TGTGCCAGCAGCGACGGGGATACGCAGTATTTT. Protein: CASSDGDTQYF.

This clonotype was recorded at least ten times. The chain is built from TRBV12-3 or TRBV12-4 and TRBJ1-1, with D tentatively TRBD1 (6 bases). The germline V and J ends were trimmed by 7 bases and 8 bases, with 17 bases remaining between them. The CDR3 loop spans 13 amino acids. CDR3 region: CASTGGQRGEAFF. CDR3 DNA sequence: TGTGCCAGCACCGGGGGGCAAAGGGGGGAAGCTTTCTTT.

This clonotype was observed a few times. The V gene is TRBV5-1, the J gene TRBJ1-2, with D possibly being TRBD1 (5 bases). This CDR3 spans 16 amino acids. V lost 4 bases to trimming and J lost 2 bases, with 18 bases between them. CDR1 is SGHRS and CDR2 is YFSETQ in the germline V gene. The CDR3 DNA reads TGCGCCAGCAGCACCTCCCCGACAGTCCGGAACTATGGCTACACCTTC. Its translation: CASSTSPTVRNYGYTF.

V usage is TRBV6-2 or TRBV6-3 and J usage is TRBJ2-7; the match to TRBD1 covers 9 bases. After removal of 2 bases from V and 3 bases from J, the junction contained 8 bases not matched to a gene. This CDR3 spans 16 amino acids. Germline lookup yields CDR1 MNHEY and CDR2 SVGEGT. CDR3 in DNA: TGTGCCAGCAGTTACCCTTGGACAGGGGAAAGCTACGAGCAGTACTTC. Its protein product is CASSYPWTGESYEQYF.

This clonotype was counted at least ten times. The rearrangement uses TRBV20-1 and TRBJ1-6; TRBD1 aligns across 8 bases. The trim removed 5 bases at V and 7 bases at J, leaving 10 bases unmatched. Germline lookup yields CDR1 DFQATT and CDR2 SNEGSKA (reference sequence). The CDR3 totals 15 residues. CDR3 loop: CSAYRTRTGNSPLHF. The CDR3 DNA sequence: TGCAGTGCTTATCGGACTAGGACAGGGAATTCACCCCTCCACTTT.

The chain employs TRBV10-3 and TRBJ2-7, with D possibly being TRBD1 or TRBD2 (5 bases each). The length of the CDR3 is 13 residues. Looked up from germline, CDR1 is ENHRY and CDR2 is SYGVKD. The V and J ends lost 3 bases and 5 bases respectively, with 11 bases between them. The CDR3 spells CAISELGENEQYF. The CDR3 DNA reads TGTGCCATCAGTGAACTAGGGGAGAACGAGCAGTACTTC.

This clonotype came up a few times. The V gene is TRBV7-2, the J gene TRBJ2-7; TRBD2 might be the D (6 bases). This CDR3 is built from 15 residues. The V end lost 3 bases, the J end lost 3 bases, and 15 bases lay between the germline ends. CDR1 SGHTA and CDR2 FQGNSA come from the germline V gene. CDR3 sequence reads: CASSFSEGAGYEQYF. CDR3 in DNA: TGTGCCAGCAGCTTCTCAGAGGGAGCGGGCTACGAGCAGTACTTC.

There are a few counts of this clonotype. The chain employs TRBV11-2 and TRBJ2-1, with TRBD2 identical over 12 bases. The CDR3 loop spans 13 amino acids. V lost 10 bases, J lost 8 bases, and 6 bases stayed unmatched. CDR1 SGHAT and CDR2 FQNNGV come from the germline V gene. The CDR3 sequence is CATLTSGSYEQFF. The CDR3 DNA sequence: TGTGCCACCTTGACTAGCGGGAGCTATGAGCAGTTCTTC.